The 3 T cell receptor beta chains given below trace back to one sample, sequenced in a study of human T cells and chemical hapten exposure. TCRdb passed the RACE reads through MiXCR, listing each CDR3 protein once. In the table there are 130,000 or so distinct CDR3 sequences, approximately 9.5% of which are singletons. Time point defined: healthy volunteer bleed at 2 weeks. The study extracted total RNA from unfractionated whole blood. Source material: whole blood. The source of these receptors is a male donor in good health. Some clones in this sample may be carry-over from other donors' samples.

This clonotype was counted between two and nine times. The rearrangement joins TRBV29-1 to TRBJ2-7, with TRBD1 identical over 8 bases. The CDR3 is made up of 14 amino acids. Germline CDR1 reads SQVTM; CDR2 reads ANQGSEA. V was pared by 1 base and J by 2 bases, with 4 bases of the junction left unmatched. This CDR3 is CSVEATDRAYEQYF. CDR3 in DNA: TGCAGCGTTGAAGCCACGGACAGGGCCTACGAGCAGTACTTC.

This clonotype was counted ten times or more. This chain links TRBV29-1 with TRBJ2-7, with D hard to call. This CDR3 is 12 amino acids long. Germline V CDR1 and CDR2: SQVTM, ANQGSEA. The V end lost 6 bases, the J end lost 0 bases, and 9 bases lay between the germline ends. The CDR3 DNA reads TGCAGCGTCGGACGAAACTCCTACGAGCAGTACTTC. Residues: CSVGRNSYEQYF.

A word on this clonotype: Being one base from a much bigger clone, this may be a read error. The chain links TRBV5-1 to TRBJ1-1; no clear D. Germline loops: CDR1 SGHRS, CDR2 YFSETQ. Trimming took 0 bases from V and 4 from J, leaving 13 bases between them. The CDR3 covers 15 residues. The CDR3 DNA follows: TGCGCCAGCAGCTTGGAAGCGGTTCCGAGCACTGAAGCTTTCTTT. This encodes CASSLEAVPSTEAFF.